The T cell receptor beta chain described here comes from a study of blood T cell repertoires in COVID-19. Original processing methods: Amplifying reference gene primers gave estimates of nucleated cell counts. Method: immunoSEQ multiplex PCR; TCRdb's copy keeps in-frame clones and lacks some. The V and J calls and the clone size are those of that table, but D and trimming were determined from the DNA. The sample records more than 200,000 clones, around 84% being singletons. Germline-derived CDR1 and CDR2 are SGHRS and YFSETQ. The CDR3 extends over 14 amino acids. V was clipped by 0 bases and J by 3 bases, with 8 bases between them.

The sequencing sample was made of peripheral blood. J is TRBJ2-3 and V is TRBV5-1, with D uncertain. This TCR was recovered from an elderly woman with COVID-19, enrolled during active disease. CDR3 DNA sequence: TGCGCCAGCAGCTTGGCGGTGTGGACAGATACGCAGTATTTT. Translation gives CASSLAVWTDTQYF.